The source of this TCR beta chain is a study of T-cell reconstitution after alpha-beta-depleted transplantation in children. About this clonotype itself: Its cognate antigen is unknown.

As it was prepared, the TCRbeta library received unique molecular identifiers. TCRdb fed the PCR reads into MiXCR, producing one record per CDR3 protein. The sample comprises 300,000 to 350,000 distinct CDR3 sequences, over 20% of which are singletons, and 11% rests with the top ten. Germline V gene lookup returns CDR1 ENHRY and CDR2 SYGVKD. This CDR3 has 14 residues. With 4 bases removed from V and 10 bases from J, the gap between germline ends came to 17 bases. Study conclusions and caveats: Several hundred expanded graft clones reportedly supplied alpha-beta T cells about two months after transplant. Surviving recipient cells, namely T cells and thymic progenitors, were the source of high day-60 TCRbeta diversity in some patients.

Source: PBMCs, mostly from graft donor cells, taken 180 days after TCRalphabeta/CD19-depleted stem cell transplant. This receptor was obtained from a male patient aged 10-17 years who had a stem cell transplant for acute lymphoblastic leukemia, so the T cells may come from the graft donor. J is TRBJ2-1 and V is TRBV10-3; D is ambiguous. The CDR3 reads CAISVGTVAREQFF. CDR3 nucleotides: TGTGCCATCAGTGTAGGAACAGTCGCACGGGAGCAGTTCTTC.